What follows describes a single T cell receptor beta chain. This clonotype was observed many times. This clone's antigen is unknown. Within one base of it there is no much larger clone, and no base qualities were kept. Graves' hyperthyroidism was defined as stable when no progression to ophthalmopathy occurred over 18 months of follow-up. Hyperthyroidism patients were aged 18 to 65 years and newly diagnosed, with disease duration of less than 2 months. Patients with uncontrolled infections, other autoimmune diseases, pregnancy or lactation were excluded. Diagnoses were established on the basis of clinical symptoms, serum thyroxine and TRAb, thyroid ultrasound, and orbital computed tomography. PBMCs were separated from approximately 10 ml of fresh peripheral blood using Ficoll-Paque density gradient centrifugation. Total RNA was extracted using Trizol reagent, and RNA quality was assessed on an Agilent 2100 Bioanalyzer.

TCR beta CDR3 regions were amplified from RNA transcripts. The first round of RT-PCR for the TCR CDR3 was performed with the HTBI primer set and the Qiagen OneStep RT-PCR kit. The libraries were constructed in a second round of multiplex PCR and then size-selected and purified. Paired-end sequencing of the libraries was performed with 100 bp reads on an Illumina HiSeq2000. Per the source publication's procedure: SOAPnuke was used to process the raw data, throwing out any read that contained adapters or uncalled bases, had a mean Phred below 15, or lacked an exact constant-primer or identifier match. COPE v1.2.5 was used to merge the high-quality paired reads, and each unique nucleotide sequence was defined as a clonotype. Clonotypes were aligned to IMGT TRBV, TRBD and TRBJ reference segments using MiTCR v1.1. Only V-J combinations with frequency above 0.0001, covering about 99% of repertoires, were analysed. The TCS score was defined as the ratio of F50 (clonal expansion) to E x V (chaos), calculated using BLOSUM62-based TCRdist between CDR3 peptides within each V-J. Welch's t-statistics and random forest reduced just over 500 V-J features to 10 to 15, which were used in a naive Bayes classifier (R e1071). TCRdb reanalyzed the raw reads on its own, using fastp at Q25 for trimming and MiXCR for clone calling, and kept in-frame beta chains. Identical CDR3 protein sequences are pooled into one entry, listed with their most common genes and DNA. These V and J calls derive from TCRdb rather than the authors' analysis. The sample table lists fewer than 600,000 distinct CDR3 sequences, approximately 14% of them with a count of one. The ten largest clones capture around 17% of the sample.

This sample was taken from a study of T cells in Graves' hyperthyroidism and ophthalmopathy (dated by TCRdb to the late 2010s). About the investigation overall: Peripheral blood samples were taken at initial diagnosis, before any treatment was given. The study also compared thyroid tissue and blood T-cell repertoires from about six Graves' hyperthyroidism patients. After blood sampling, hyperthyroidism patients were treated with methimazole at a starting dose of 30 mg daily, and ophthalmopathy patients were treated with high-dose intravenous methylprednisolone. Whether ophthalmopathy could be predicted prospectively was tested in an independent validation cohort made up of under 20 hyperthyroidism patients plus 17 patients who later progressed to ophthalmopathy. For training and testing, the approximately 97 patients in the discovery cohort were randomly divided in a 7:3 ratio. A discovery cohort of approximately 97 patients, approximately 44 with Graves' ophthalmopathy and 55 to 60 with stable Graves' hyperthyroidism, was used to find distinguishing TCR V-J signatures. The paper describes TCR Vbeta CDR3 sequencing of roughly 130 peripheral blood samples, made up of some 40 ophthalmopathy patients, approximately 73 hyperthyroidism patients and some 17 progressor patients. The paper's findings and limits, for the study overall: A model built on a 13 V-J signature distinguished ophthalmopathy from stable hyperthyroidism, reaching about 89% sensitivity and around 81% specificity in cross-validation and 80%/75% in testing. Most expanded thyroid clonotypes (frequency above 0.001) were also found in blood, which suggests that blood repertoires may mirror thyroid immune responses. No statistical method was used to set the sample size in advance, and investigators knew the group allocation. During validation, the model predicted progression to ophthalmopathy a median of around 7 months ahead of onset, with 70.59% sensitivity and around 72% specificity.

The clonotype was recovered from a woman younger than 30 with Graves' hyperthyroidism. Sequencing was performed on blood.

The nucleotides are TGTGCCAGCAGCTTACTAGGGACAGGAATCTACGAGCAGTACTTC. The resulting protein is CASSLLGTGIYEQYF. This sequence uses TRBV11-1 and TRBJ2-7; 8 junctional bases match TRBD1. After removal of 2 bases from V and 3 bases from J, the junction retains 6 bases not matched to a gene. CDR1 and CDR2, per the germline V gene (reference sequence), are SGHAT and FQDESV. The CDR3 has 15 amino acids, counting the end cysteine and phenylalanine. The retained sequence is limited to the CDR3, 45 bases, with the frame set at the first base.